The sequence of this T cell receptor beta chain was determined in a study of regulatory T cells in long-lasting Graves disease. The wider study: Patients with new Graves' disease had used antithyroid drugs below 3 months.

Study-wide results and limits: Lower TCR diversity was seen in persistent Graves' patients than in newly diagnosed ones.

As to this clonotype: What it recognizes is unknown.

Time point denoted: newly diagnosed GD, antithyroid drugs for less than 3 months. PBMCs were the source of the RNA used for TCR sequencing. The diagnosis of Graves' disease used American Thyroid Association guidelines. Researchers made TCR beta libraries by using iRepertoire HTBI primers and running Arm-PCR on CDR3 regions. MiXCR, applied by TCRdb to the multiplex PCR reads, yields one record per CDR3 protein. The sample holds over 400,000 distinct CDR3 sequences; 12% to 15% are singletons and the top ten take roughly 18%. Germline lookup yields CDR1 DFQATT and CDR2 SNEGSKA (reference sequence). J was trimmed by 5 bases and V by 4 bases; bases with no gene match: 15. This CDR3 has 16 amino acids. These sequences were also reported in another study, on T cells in Graves' hyperthyroidism and ophthalmopathy. That source adds: The study used the HTBI primer set for a first-round RT-PCR of the TCR CDR3.

The clonotype originates from a woman between 50 and 59 years old with Graves disease. The sequencing here drew on peripheral blood mononuclear cells (PBMCs), taken at new diagnosis, from a patient treated with antithyroid drugs. The chain is built from TRBV20-1 and TRBJ2-5, with 8 bases matching TRBD2. The DNA for the CDR3 is TGCAGTGCTAAGGCTTGGGGGCGGGAGGCGGATGAGACCCAGTACTTC. Protein: CSAKAWGREADETQYF.